These 9 T cell receptor beta chains were sequenced from one sample in a study of control samples from healthy donors and cancer patients. Some clones are missing from TCRdb's copy, which holds only in-frame ones; the method was immunoSEQ multiplex PCR. Of about 47,000 clones in the sample, 80% were seen once. The material sequenced was blood. Receptors were obtained from a man between 65 and 85 years old in good health.

This sequence joins TRBV7-9 and TRBJ1-5, with 8 positions matching TRBD1. V lost 5 bases to trimming and J lost 4 bases; unmatched junction nucleotides: 4. The V gene's germline CDR1 is SEHNR and CDR2 FQNEAQ (reference sequence). This CDR3 spans 14 amino acids. CDR3 in amino acids: CASSRGQGNQPQHF. The CDR3 region has the DNA TGTGCCAGCAGCCGTGGACAGGGTAATCAGCCCCAGCATTTT.

This sequence joins TRBV10-1 and TRBJ2-2; 13 bases fit TRBD2. Unmatched junction bases numbered 1, after V lost 0 bases and J lost 3 bases. The CDR3 is 17 amino acids. Looked up from germline, CDR1 is WNHNN and CDR2 is SYGVQD (reference sequence). The CDR3 spells CASSESGLAGDTGELFF. As DNA, the CDR3 is TGCGCCAGCAGTGAGTCTGGACTAGCGGGAGACACCGGGGAGCTGTTTTTT.

The V and J genes are TRBV5-4 and TRBJ1-3, with D tentatively TRBD1 (6 bases). This CDR3 comprises 16 residues. In germline, CDR1 is SGHNT, CDR2 YYREEE (reference sequence). V was pared by 4 bases and J by 0 bases, with 14 bases between. The CDR3 DNA is TGTGCCAGCAGCCTCGGACAGACATACTCTGGAAACACCATATATTTT. Its translation: CASSLGQTYSGNTIYF.

The CDR3: CASKSGQGASYEQYF. In DNA, the CDR3 is TGTGCCAGCAAGTCAGGACAGGGGGCCTCCTACGAGCAGTACTTC. The V call is TRBV6-5, the J call TRBJ2-7; 11 nucleotides agree with TRBD1. The V gene's germline CDR1 is MNHEY and CDR2 SVGAGI. Trimming removed 7 bases from V and 0 bases from J; junction bases left unmatched: 5. The CDR3 runs to 15 residues.

V gene TRBV18 combines with J gene TRBJ2-7; possibly TRBD2 for D (5 bases). Germline V gene sequence: CDR1 KGHSH, CDR2 LQKENI. The V and J ends lost 2 bases and 5 bases respectively, with 7 bases between them. CDR3 size: 12 residues. The CDR3 DNA sequence: TGTGCCAGCTCACCAGAGGGCCACGAGCAGTACTTC. Residues: CASSPEGHEQYF.

This clone occurred once. V and J are TRBV19 and TRBJ1-5; 7 bases fit TRBD1. The CDR3 spans 13 residues. After removal of 6 bases from V and 4 bases from J, the junction contained 3 bases not matched to a gene. Germline V gene lookup returns CDR1 LNHDA and CDR2 SQIVND (reference sequence). The CDR3 protein is CASRDRPNQPQHF. The CDR3 DNA sequence: TGTGCCAGTAGGGACAGGCCTAATCAGCCCCAGCATTTT. Combining the CDR3 with reference TRBV19 and TRBJ1-5 gives the whole variable domain DGGITQSPKYLFRKEGQNVTLSCEQNLNHDAMYWYRQDPGQGLRLIYYSQIVNDFQKGDIAEGYSVSREKKESFPLTVTSAQKNPTAFYLCASRDRPNQPQHFGDGTRLSIL.

The chain has TRBV4-2 and TRBJ2-2; 14 bases agree with TRBD2. Germline V gene lookup returns CDR1 LGHNA and CDR2 YNFKEQ. The V and J ends lost 3 bases and 2 bases, in that order; junction bases with no gene match: 5. CDR3 length: 18 residues. The CDR3 nucleotides read TGTGCCAGCAGCCAGGGAGGACTAGCGGGGGGTAACACCGGGGAGCTGTTTTTT. This encodes CASSQGGLAGGNTGELFF.

Written as DNA, the CDR3 is TGTGCCAGCAGCCAGGGGATCCAAGAGACCCAGTACTTC. It translates to CASSQGIQETQYF. The chain combines TRBV6-5 with TRBJ2-5; maybe TRBD1 (6 bases). Trimming pared 6 bases from V and 1 base from J, leaving 9 bases between. CDR1 and CDR2 (germline): MNHEY, SVGAGI. The CDR3 consists of 13 residues.

The CDR3 protein is CASSQESTRGSYGYTF. CDR3 DNA sequence: TGCGCCAGCAGCCAAGAATCCACCAGGGGAAGCTATGGCTACACCTTC. The V and J genes are TRBV4-1 and TRBJ1-2, with a possible D match to TRBD1 (6 bases). The CDR3 contains 16 residues. CDR1 and CDR2 (germline): MGHRA, YSYEKL. The V end lost 0 bases, the J end lost 4 bases, and 15 bases lay between the germline ends.